The clone carrying this T cell receptor beta chain was detected only a few times. Its antigen is undetermined. The data stem from a study of shared clonotypes between healthy human individuals. Study outcomes and limitations: Among non-shared clonotypes, generation probabilities were lower than among those shared by all four donors.

Per the germline V gene, CDR1 is MGHDK and CDR2 is SYGVNS. This CDR3 has 15 residues. The V and J ends lost 2 bases and 1 base respectively, with 11 bases between them. The protocol was immunoSEQ multiplex PCR, while the TCRdb copy is restricted to in-frame clones and leaves out a portion. This sample yields about 2.3 million clones, of which around 93% are seen a single time; approximately 0.39% belongs to the top ten. The receptor was derived from a man in his late teens or twenties in good health. Some clones in this sample may be carry-over from other donors' samples. Sequencing input: naive CD4+ T cells from PBMCs. Described subset: CD45RA+ positively selected. The genes are TRBV25-1 and TRBJ1-1; maybe TRBD1 (5 bases). CDR3 residues: CASSEPGAANTEAFF. CDR3 nucleotide sequence: TGTGCCAGCAGTGAACCCGGGGCAGCGAACACTGAAGCTTTCTTT.